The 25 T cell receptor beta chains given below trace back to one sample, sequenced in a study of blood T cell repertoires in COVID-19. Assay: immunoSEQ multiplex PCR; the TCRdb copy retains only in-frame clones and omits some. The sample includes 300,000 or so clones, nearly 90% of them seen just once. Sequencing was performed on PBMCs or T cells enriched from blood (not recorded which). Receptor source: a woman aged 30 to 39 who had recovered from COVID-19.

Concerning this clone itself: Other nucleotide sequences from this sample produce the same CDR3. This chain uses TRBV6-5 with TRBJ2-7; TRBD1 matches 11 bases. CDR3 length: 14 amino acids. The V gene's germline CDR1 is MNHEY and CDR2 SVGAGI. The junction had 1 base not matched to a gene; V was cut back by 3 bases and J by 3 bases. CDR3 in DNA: TGTGCCAGCAGTTATGGGACAGGGGGCTACGAGCAGTACTTC. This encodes CASSYGTGGYEQYF.

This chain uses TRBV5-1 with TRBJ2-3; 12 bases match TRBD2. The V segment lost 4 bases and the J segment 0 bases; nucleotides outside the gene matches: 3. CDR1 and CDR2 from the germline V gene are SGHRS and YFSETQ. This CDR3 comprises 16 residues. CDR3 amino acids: CASSLLAGGSTDTQYF. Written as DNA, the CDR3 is TGCGCCAGCAGCCTACTAGCGGGGGGAAGCACAGATACGCAGTATTTT. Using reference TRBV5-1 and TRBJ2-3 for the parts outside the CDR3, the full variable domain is KAGVTQTPRYLIKTRGQQVTLSCSPISGHRSVSWYQQTPGQGLQFLFEYFSETQRNKGNFPGRFSGRQFSNSRSEMNVSTLELGDSALYLCASSLLAGGSTDTQYFGPGTRLTVL.

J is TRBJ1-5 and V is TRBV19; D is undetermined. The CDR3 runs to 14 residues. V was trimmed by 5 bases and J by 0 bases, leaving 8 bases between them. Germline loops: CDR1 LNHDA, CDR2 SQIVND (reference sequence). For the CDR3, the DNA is TGTGCCAGTAGTCCCGGAGGTAGCAATCAGCCCCAGCATTTT. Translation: CASSPGGSNQPQHF.

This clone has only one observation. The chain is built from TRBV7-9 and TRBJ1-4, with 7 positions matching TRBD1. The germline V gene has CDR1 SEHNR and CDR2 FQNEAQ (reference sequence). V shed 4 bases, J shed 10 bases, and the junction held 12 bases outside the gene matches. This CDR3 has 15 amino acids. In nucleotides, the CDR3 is TGTGCCAGCAGCTCTACAGGGGCTACCCTTGGAAAACTGTTTTTT. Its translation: CASSSTGATLGKLFF.

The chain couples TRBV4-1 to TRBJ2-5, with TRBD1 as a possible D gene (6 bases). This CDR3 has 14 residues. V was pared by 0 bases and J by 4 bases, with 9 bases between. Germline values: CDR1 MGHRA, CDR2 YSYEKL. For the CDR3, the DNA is TGCGCCAGCAGCCAAGAGGGCAGGGGAGAGACCCAGTACTTC. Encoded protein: CASSQEGRGETQYF.

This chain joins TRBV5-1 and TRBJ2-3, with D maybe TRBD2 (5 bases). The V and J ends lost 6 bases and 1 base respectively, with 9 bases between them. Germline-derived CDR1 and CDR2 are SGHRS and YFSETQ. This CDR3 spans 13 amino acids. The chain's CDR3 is CASKEVGTDTQYF. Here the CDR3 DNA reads TGCGCCAGCAAGGAGGTGGGCACAGATACGCAGTATTTT.

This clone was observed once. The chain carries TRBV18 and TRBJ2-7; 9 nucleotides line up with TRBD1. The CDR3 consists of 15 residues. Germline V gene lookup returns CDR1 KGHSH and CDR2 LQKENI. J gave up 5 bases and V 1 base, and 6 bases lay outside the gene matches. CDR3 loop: CASSPLGQGNHEQYF. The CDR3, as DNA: TGTGCCAGCTCACCACTAGGACAGGGGAATCACGAGCAGTACTTC.

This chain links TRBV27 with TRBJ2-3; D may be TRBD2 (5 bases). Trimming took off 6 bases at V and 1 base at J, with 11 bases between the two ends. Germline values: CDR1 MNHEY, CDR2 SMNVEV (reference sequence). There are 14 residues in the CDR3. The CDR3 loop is CASSPDSRTDTQYF. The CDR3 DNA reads TGTGCCAGCAGCCCGGACTCCCGCACAGATACGCAGTATTTT.

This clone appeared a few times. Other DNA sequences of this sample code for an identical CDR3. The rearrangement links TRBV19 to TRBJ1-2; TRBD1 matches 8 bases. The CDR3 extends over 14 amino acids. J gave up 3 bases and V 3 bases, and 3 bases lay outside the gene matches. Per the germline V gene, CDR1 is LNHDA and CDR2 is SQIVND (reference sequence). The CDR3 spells CASSIDRGDYGYTF. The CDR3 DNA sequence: TGTGCCAGTAGTATTGACAGGGGCGACTATGGCTACACCTTC.

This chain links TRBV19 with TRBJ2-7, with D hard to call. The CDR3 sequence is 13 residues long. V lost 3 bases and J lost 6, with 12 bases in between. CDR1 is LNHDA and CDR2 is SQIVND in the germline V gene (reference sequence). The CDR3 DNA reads TGTGCCAGTAGTATGATGAGGCAGAGCGAGCAGTACTTC. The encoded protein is CASSMMRQSEQYF.

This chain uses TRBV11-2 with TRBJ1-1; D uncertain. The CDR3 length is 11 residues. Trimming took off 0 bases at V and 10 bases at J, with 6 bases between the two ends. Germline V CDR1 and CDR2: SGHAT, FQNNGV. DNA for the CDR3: TGTGCCAGCAGCTTAGAGTCGGTAGCTTTCTTT. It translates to CASSLESVAFF.

This CDR3 is CASSLRVVGTDTQYF. CDR3 sequence (DNA): TGTGCCAGCAGCTTGCGTGTAGTAGGCACAGATACGCAGTATTTT. The chain employs TRBV5-4 and TRBJ2-3; unclear D gene. The CDR3 is made up of 15 amino acids. V lost 1 base to trimming and J lost 1 base, with 10 bases between them. Germline V gives CDR1 SGHNT, CDR2 YYREEE (reference sequence).

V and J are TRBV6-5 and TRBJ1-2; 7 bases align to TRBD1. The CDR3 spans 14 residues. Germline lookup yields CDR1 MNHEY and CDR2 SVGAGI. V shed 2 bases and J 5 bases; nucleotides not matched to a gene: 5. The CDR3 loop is CASSYRDSGYGYTF. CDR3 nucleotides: TGTGCCAGCAGTTACCGGGACAGTGGGTATGGCTACACCTTC.

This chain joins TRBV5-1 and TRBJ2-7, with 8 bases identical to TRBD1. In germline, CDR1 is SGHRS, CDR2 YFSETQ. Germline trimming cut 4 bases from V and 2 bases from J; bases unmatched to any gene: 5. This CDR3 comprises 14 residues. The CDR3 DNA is TGCGCCAGCAGCATCCGGACAGGGCCCTACGAGCAGTACTTC. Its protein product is CASSIRTGPYEQYF.

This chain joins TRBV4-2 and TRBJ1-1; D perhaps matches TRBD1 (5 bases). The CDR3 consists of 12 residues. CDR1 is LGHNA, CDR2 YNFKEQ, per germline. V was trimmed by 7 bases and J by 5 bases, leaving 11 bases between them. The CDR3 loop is CASTRGETEAFF. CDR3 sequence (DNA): TGTGCCAGCACCCGGGGGGAGACTGAAGCTTTCTTT.

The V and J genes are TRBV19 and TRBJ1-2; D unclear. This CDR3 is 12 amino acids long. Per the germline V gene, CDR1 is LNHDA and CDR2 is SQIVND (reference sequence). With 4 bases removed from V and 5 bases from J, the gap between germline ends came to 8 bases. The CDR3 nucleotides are TGTGCCAGTAGTAAGTCAGAATATGGCTACACCTTC. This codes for CASSKSEYGYTF.

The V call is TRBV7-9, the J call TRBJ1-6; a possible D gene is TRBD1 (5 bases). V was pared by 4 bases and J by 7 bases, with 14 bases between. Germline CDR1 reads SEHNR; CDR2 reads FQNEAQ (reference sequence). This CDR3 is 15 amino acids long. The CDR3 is CASSYLLGGNSPLHF. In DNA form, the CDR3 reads TGTGCCAGCAGCTACCTACTCGGGGGGAATTCACCCCTCCACTTT. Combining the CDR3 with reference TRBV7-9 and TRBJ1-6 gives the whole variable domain DTGVSQNPRHKITKRGQNVTFRCDPISEHNRLYWYRQTLGQGPEFLTYFQNEAQLEKSRLLSDRFSAERPKGSFSTLEIQRTEQGDSAMYLCASSYLLGGNSPLHFGNGTRLTVT.

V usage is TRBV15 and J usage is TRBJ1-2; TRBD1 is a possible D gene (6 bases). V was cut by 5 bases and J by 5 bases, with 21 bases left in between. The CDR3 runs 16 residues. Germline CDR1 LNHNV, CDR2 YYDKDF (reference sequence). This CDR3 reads CATSGFGQLEPYGYTF. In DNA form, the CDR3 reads TGTGCCACCAGCGGTTTTGGACAGCTTGAACCATATGGCTACACCTTC.

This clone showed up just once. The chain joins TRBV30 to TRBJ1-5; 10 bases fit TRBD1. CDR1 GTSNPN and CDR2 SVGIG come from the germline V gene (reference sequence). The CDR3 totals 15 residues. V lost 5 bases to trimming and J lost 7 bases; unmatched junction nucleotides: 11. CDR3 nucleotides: TGTGCCTGGCAGAGCAGACAGGGGGCTGGGCAGCCCCAGCATTTT. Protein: CAWQSRQGAGQPQHF.

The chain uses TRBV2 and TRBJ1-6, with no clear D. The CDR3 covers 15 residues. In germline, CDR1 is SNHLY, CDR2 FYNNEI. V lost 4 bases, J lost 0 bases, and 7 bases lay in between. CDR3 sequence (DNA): TGTGCCAGCAGTGCTTCCAGCTCCTATAATTCACCCCTCCACTTT. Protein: CASSASSSYNSPLHF.

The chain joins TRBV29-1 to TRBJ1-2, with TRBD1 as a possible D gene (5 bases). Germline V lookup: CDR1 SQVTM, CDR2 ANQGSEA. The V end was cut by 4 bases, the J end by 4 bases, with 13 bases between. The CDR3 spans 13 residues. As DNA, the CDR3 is TGCAGCGTTGTGCTGCGGGGGTTCTATGGCTACACCTTC. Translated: CSVVLRGFYGYTF.

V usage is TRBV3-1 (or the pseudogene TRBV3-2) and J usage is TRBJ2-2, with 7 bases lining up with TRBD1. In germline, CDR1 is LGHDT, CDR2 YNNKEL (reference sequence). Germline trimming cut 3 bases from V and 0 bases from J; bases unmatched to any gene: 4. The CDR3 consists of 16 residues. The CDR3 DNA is TGTGCCAGCAGCCACCTAGGGGGCGCGAACACCGGGGAGCTGTTTTTT. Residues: CASSHLGGANTGELFF.

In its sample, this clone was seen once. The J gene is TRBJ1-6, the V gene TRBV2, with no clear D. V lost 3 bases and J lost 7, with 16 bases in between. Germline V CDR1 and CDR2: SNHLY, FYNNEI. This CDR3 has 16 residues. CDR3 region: CASSEILRGINSPLHF. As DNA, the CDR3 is TGTGCCAGCAGTGAGATATTGCGAGGGATCAATTCACCCCTCCACTTT.

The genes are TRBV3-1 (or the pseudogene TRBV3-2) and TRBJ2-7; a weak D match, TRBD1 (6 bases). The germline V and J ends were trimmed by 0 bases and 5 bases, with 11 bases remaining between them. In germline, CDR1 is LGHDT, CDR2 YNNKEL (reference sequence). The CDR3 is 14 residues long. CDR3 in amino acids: CASSQDPRGHEQYF. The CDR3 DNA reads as TGTGCCAGCAGCCAAGATCCCAGGGGTCACGAGCAGTACTTC.

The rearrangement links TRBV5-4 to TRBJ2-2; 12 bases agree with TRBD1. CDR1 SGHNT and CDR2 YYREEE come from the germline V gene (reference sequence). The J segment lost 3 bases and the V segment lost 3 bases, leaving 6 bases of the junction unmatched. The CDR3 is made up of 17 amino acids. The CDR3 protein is CASSWDRGRDDTGELFF. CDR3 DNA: TGTGCCAGCAGCTGGGACAGGGGGCGCGACGACACCGGGGAGCTGTTTTTT.